This T cell receptor (beta chain) derives from a study of graft-versus-host responses after intestinal transplantation. On the study more broadly: Recipients were given multivisceral, liver-intestinal, or isolated intestinal transplants.

The method was immunoSEQ multiplex PCR; TCRdb's version includes in-frame clones alone and lacks a portion of them. The sample holds about 85,000 clones, 80% to 95% seen once. Regarding the study as a whole: Recipient-marrow GvH clones were detected, some having first appeared in ileum or blood.

Trimming took off 5 bases at V and 4 bases at J, with 23 bases between the two ends. From germline, CDR1 is SGHTA and CDR2 FQGNSA. The CDR3 runs to 17 residues. This clone was seen only once. Its antigen is undetermined. The receptor was isolated from a human donor who was the organ donor for an intestinal transplant. The chain joins TRBV7-2 to TRBJ1-1, with TRBD1 as a possible D gene (6 bases). This specimen consisted of unstimulated CD8+ T cells sorted from spleen or lymph node cells, obtained before transplant. The CDR3, as DNA: TGTGCCAGCAGCGCCCTACTGCCGGGGGGCAGGGCCACTGAAGCTTTCTTT. Encoded protein: CASSALLPGGRATEAFF.